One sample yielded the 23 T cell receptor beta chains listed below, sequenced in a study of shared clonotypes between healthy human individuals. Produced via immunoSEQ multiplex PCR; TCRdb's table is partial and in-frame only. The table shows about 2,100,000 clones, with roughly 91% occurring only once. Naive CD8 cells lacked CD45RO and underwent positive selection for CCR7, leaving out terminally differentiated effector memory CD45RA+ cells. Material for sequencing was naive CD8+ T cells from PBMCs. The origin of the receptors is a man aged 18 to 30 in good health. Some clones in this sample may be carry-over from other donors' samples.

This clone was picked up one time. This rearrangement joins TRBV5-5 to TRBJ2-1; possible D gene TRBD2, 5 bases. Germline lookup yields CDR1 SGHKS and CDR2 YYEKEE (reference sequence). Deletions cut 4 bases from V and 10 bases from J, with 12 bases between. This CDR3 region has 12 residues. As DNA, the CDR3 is TGTGCCAGCAGCCTTATAGGGAGCGAGCAGTTCTTC. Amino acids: CASSLIGSEQFF.

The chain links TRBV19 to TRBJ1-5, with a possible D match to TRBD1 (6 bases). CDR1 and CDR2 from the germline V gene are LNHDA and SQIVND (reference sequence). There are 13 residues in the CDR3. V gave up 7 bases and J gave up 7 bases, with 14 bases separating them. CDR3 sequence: CASKGGVRQPQHF. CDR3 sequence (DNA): TGTGCCAGTAAAGGGGGGGTAAGACAGCCCCAGCATTTT.

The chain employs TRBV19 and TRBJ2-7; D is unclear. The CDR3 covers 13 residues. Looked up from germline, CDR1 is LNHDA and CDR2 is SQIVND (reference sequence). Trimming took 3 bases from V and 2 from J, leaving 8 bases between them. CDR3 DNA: TGTGCCAGTAGTATTAGGCCCCCCTACGAGCAGTACTTC. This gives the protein CASSIRPPYEQYF. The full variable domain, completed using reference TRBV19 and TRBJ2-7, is DGGITQSPKYLFRKEGQNVTLSCEQNLNHDAMYWYRQDPGQGLRLIYYSQIVNDFQKGDIAEGYSVSREKKESFPLTVTSAQKNPTAFYLCASSIRPPYEQYFGPGTRLTVT.

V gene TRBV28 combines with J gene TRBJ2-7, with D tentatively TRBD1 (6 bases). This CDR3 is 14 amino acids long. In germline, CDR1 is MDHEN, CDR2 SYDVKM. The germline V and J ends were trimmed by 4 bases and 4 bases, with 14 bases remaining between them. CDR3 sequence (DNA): TGTGCCAGCAGTTACAGGACAGTTCTTTACGAGCAGTACTTC. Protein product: CASSYRTVLYEQYF. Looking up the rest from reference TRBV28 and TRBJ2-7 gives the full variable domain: DVKVTQSSRYLVKRTGEKVFLECVQDMDHENMFWYRQDPGLGLRLIYFSYDVKMKEKGDIPEGYSVSREKKERFSLILESASTNQTSMYLCASSYRTVLYEQYFGPGTRLTVT.

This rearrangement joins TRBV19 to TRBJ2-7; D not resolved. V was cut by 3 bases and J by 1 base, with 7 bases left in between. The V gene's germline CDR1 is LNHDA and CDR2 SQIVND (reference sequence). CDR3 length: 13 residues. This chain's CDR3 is CASSIATSYEQYF. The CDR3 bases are TGTGCCAGTAGTATTGCTACGTCCTACGAGCAGTACTTC.

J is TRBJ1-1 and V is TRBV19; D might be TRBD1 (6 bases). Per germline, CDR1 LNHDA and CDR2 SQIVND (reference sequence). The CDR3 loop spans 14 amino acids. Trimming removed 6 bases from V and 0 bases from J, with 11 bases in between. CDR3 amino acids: CASRWGTLNTEAFF. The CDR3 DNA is TGTGCCAGTAGGTGGGGGACATTGAACACTGAAGCTTTCTTT.

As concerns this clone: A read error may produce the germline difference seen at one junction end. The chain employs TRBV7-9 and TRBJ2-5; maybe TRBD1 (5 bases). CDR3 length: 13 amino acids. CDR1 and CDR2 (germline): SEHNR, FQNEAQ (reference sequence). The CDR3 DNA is TGCGCCAGTAGCCAAGACAGTCAAGAGACCCAGTACTTC. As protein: CASSQDSQETQYF.

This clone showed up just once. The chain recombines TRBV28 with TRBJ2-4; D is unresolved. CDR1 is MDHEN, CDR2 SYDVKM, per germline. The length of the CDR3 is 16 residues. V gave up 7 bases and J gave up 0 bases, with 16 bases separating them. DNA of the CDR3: TGTGCCAGCACCGATGCGGCATTTCTAGCCAAAAACATTCAGTACTTC. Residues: CASTDAAFLAKNIQYF.

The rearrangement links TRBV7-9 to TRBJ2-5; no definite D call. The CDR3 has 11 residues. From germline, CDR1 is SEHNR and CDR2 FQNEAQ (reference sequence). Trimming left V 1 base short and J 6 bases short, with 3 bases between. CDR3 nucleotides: TGTGCCAGCAGCTTAGTAAAGACCCAGTACTTC. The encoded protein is CASSLVKTQYF.

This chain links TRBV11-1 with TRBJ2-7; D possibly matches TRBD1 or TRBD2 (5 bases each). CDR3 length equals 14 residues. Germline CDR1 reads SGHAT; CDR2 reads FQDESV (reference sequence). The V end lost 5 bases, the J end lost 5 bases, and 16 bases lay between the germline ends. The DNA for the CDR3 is TGTGCCAGCAGCCCCGCCCCGTGGGGGAACGAGCAGTACTTC. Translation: CASSPAPWGNEQYF.

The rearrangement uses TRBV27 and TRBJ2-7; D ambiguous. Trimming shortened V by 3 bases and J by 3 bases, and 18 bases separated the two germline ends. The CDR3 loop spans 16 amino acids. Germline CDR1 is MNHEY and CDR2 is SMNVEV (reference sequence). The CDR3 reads CASSFRDPPSYYEQYF. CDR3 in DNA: TGTGCCAGCAGTTTCCGCGACCCCCCAAGCTACTACGAGCAGTACTTC.

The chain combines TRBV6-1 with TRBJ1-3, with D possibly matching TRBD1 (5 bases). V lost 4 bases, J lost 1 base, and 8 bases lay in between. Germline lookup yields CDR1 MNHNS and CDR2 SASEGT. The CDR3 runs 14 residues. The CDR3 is CASSAGTSGNTIYF. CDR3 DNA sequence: TGTGCCAGCAGTGCAGGGACGTCTGGAAACACCATATATTTT.

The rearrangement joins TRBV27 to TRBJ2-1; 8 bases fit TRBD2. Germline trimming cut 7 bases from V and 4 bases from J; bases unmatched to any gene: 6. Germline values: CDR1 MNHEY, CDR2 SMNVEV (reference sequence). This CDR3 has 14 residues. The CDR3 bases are TGTGCCAGCAATATAGCGGGAACTTACAATGAGCAGTTCTTC. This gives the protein CASNIAGTYNEQFF.

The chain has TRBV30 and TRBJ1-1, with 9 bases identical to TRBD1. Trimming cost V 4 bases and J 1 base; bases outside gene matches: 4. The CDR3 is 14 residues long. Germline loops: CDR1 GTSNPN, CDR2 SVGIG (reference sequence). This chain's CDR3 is CAWKKGQGNTEAFF. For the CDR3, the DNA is TGTGCCTGGAAAAAGGGACAGGGGAACACTGAAGCTTTCTTT.

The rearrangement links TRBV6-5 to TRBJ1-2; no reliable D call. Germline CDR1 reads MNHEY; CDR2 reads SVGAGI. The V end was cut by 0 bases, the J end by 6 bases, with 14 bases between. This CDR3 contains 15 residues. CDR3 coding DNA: TGTGCCAGCAGTTACTCGCTGGGGTTGCGGAATGGCTACACCTTC. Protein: CASSYSLGLRNGYTF.

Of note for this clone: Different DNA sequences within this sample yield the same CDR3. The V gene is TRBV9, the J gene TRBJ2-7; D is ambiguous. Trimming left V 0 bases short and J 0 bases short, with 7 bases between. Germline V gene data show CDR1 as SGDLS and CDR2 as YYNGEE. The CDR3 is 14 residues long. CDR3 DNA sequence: TGTGCCAGCAGCGTAGGTGACTTCTCCTACGAGCAGTACTTC. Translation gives CASSVGDFSYEQYF.

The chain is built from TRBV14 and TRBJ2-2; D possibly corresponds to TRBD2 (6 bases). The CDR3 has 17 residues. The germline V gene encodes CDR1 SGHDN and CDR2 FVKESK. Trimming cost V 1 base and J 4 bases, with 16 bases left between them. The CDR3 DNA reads TGTGCCAGCAGCCAAGCCCTATGGCGGGAAGGCACCGGGGAGCTGTTTTTT. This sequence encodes CASSQALWREGTGELFF.

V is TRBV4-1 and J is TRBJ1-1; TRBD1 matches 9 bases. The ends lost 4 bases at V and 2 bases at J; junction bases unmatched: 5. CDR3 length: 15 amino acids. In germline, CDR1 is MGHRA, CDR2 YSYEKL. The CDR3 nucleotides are TGCGCCAGCAGCCTTCGGACAGGGGTTAACACTGAAGCTTTCTTT. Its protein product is CASSLRTGVNTEAFF.

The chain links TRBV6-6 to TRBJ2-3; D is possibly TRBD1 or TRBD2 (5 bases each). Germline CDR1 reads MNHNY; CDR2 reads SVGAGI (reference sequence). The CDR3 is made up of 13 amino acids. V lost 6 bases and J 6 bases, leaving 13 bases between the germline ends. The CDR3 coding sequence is TGTGCCAGCAGCAACGGGGCCCGGGATACGCAGTATTTT. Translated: CASSNGARDTQYF.

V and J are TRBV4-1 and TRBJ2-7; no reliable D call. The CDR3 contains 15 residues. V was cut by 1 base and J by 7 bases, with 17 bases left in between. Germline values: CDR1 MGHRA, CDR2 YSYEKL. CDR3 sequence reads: CASSQAYNAGWEQYF. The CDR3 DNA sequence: TGCGCCAGCAGCCAAGCCTATAACGCTGGGTGGGAGCAGTACTTC.

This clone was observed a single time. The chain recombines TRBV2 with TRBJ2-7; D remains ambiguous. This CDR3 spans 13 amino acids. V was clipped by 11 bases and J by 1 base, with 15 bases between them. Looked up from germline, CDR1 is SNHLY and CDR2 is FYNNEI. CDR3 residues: CAFRGSLSYEQYF. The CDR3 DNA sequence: TGTGCCTTCCGAGGAAGTCTATCCTACGAGCAGTACTTC.

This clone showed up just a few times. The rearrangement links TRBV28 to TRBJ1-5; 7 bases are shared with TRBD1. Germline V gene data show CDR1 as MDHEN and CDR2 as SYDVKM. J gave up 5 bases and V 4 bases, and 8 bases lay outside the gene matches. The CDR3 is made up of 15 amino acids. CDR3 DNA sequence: TGTGCCAGCAGTTCGAGAGACAGGGATGATCAGCCCCAGCATTTT. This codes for CASSSRDRDDQPQHF.

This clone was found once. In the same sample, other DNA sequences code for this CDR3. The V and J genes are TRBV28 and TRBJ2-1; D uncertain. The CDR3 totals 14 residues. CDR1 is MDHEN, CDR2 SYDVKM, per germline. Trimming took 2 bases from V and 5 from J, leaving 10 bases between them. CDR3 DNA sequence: TGTGCCAGCAGTTTAGGGTTGGCGGACAATGAGCAGTTCTTC. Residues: CASSLGLADNEQFF.